This T cell receptor (beta chain) was captured by sequencing in a study of neoadjuvant anti-PD-1 for oral cavity cancer. There are 16 residues in the CDR3. CDR1 SGHTA and CDR2 FQGNSA come from the germline V gene. V lost 3 bases and J 2 bases, leaving 13 bases between the germline ends. Repertoires were generated with immunoSEQ multiplex PCR, while TCRdb's copy carries only in-frame clones and drops some. This sample carries about 6,700 clones, around 77% of them seen once, and the ten largest clones take less than 3.5%. This TCR was sampled from a person aged 35 to 85 with oral cavity squamous cell carcinoma. The sample here was PBMCs, taken before nivolumab (anti-PD-1) treatment. The chain is built from TRBV7-2 and TRBJ1-4; D gene ambiguous. This chain's CDR3 is CASSFFGPGTNEKLFF. In DNA, the CDR3 is TGTGCCAGCAGCTTCTTTGGGCCGGGGACTAATGAAAAACTGTTTTTT.